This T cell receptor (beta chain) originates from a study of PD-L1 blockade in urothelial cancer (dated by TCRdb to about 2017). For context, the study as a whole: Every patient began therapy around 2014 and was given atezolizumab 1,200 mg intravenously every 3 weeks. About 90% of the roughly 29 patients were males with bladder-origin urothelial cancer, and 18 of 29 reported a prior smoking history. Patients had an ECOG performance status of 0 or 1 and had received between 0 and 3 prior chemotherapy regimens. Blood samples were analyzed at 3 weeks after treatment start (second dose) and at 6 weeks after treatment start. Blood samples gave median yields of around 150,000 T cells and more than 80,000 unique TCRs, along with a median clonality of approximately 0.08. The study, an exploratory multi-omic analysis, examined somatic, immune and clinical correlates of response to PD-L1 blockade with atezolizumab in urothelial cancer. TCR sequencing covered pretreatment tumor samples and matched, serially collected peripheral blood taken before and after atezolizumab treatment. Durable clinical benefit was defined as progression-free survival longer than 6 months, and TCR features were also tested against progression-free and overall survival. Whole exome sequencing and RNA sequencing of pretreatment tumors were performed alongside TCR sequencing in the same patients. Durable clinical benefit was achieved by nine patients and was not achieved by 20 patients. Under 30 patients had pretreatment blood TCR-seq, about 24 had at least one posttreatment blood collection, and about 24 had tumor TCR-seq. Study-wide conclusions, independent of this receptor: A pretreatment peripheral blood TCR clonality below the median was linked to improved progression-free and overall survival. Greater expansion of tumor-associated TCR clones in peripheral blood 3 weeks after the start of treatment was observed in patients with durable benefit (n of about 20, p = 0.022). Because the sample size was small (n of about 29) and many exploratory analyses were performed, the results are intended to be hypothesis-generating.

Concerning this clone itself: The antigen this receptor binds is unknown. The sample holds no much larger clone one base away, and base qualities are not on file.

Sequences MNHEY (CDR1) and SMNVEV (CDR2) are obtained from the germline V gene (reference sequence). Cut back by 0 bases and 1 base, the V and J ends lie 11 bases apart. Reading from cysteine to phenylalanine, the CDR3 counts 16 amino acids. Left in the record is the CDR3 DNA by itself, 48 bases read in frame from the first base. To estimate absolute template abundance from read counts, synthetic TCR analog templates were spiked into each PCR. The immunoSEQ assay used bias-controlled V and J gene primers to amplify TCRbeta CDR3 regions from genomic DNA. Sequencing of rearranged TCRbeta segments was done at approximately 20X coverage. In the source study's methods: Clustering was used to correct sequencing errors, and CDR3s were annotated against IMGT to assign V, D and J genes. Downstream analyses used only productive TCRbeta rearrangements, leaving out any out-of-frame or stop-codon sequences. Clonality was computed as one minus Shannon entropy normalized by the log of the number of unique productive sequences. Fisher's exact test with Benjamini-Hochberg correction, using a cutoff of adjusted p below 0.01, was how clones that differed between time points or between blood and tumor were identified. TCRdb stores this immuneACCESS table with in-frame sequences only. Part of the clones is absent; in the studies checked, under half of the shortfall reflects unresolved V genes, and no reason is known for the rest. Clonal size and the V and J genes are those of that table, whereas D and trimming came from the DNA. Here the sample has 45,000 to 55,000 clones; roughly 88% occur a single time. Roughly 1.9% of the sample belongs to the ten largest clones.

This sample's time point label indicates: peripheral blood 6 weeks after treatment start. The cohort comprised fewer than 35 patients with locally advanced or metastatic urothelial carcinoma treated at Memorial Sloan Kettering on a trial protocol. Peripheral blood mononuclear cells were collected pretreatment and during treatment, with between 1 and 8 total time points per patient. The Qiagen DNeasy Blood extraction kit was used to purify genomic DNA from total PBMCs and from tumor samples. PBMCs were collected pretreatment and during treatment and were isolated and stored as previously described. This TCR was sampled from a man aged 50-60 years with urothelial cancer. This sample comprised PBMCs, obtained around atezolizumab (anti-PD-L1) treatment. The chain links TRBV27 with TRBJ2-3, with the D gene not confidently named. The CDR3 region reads CASSLSPILRTDTQYF. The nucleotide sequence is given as TGTGCCAGCAGTTTATCGCCCATACTCCGCACAGATACGCAGTATTTT.